This T cell receptor (beta chain) was sequenced in a study of blood T cell repertoires in COVID-19. Produced via immunoSEQ multiplex PCR; TCRdb's table is partial and in-frame only. The sample gives about 50,000 clones, more than 80% of which show up once; 6.5% is in the top ten. Per germline, CDR1 LNHDA and CDR2 SQIVND (reference sequence). The CDR3 loop spans 15 amino acids. The junction had 9 bases not matched to a gene; V was cut back by 8 bases and J by 6 bases. This TCR was recovered from a man in his 60s with acute or convalescent COVID-19. This chain joins TRBV19 and TRBJ2-1; 11 bases map to TRBD2. Source material: peripheral blood. The CDR3, as DNA: TGTGCCAGTCAGTTCGCTAGCGGGAGGATCAATGAGCAGTTCTTC. Translated: CASQFASGRINEQFF.